The source of this T cell receptor (beta chain) is a study of blood T cell repertoires in COVID-19. Turning to the study itself: Collection of acute and convalescent COVID-19 samples took place in the United States, Italy and Spain.

V lost 0 bases and J lost 6, with 10 bases in between. CDR1 SGDLS and CDR2 YYNGEE come from the germline V gene. There are 14 residues in the CDR3. Here immunoSEQ multiplex PCR was the method, and the copy in TCRdb shows in-frame clones only, minus some. Of 300,000 or so clones in the sample, about 92% were seen once. Assignment of participants to cohorts was predicated upon participant-reported clinical history. Material: PBMCs or T cells enriched from blood (not recorded which). This receptor was obtained from a man in his sixties who had recovered from COVID-19. This chain uses TRBV9 with TRBJ2-1, with TRBD1 as a possible D gene (5 bases). CDR3 sequence reads: CASSVGGGPNEQFF. The CDR3 DNA follows: TGTGCCAGCAGCGTAGGGGGCGGACCCAATGAGCAGTTCTTC.